This T cell receptor (beta chain) was observed in a study of shared clonotypes between healthy human individuals. Study-level results: Non-shared clonotypes showed lower generation probabilities than clonotypes common to all four donors.

In the case of this clone: Its antigen is as yet unknown.

An approximately 220 ng quantity of DNA, roughly 30,000 T cell genomes, went into the sorted-subset replicate PCRs. Original handling: ImmunoSEQ output held junction-only sequences without quality scores, so filtering differed. Sequencing was performed with immunoSEQ multiplex PCR; in TCRdb, only in-frame clones are kept and a portion is missing. For V, J and clone size, that table is used; D and trimming come from the DNA. Here the sample spans some 2.3 million clones, approximately 93% being singletons. The germline CDR1 and CDR2 sequences are LNHDA and SQIVND (reference sequence). The V and J ends lost 4 bases and 4 bases, in that order; junction bases with no gene match: 6. The CDR3 loop spans 15 amino acids.

The chain couples TRBV19 to TRBJ2-1; 8 nucleotides match TRBD2. Sequencing used naive CD4+ T cells from PBMCs. The subset denotes: CD45RA+ positively selected. This receptor was taken from a young man in good health. Some clones in this sample may be carry-over from other donors' samples. The CDR3 is CASSKSAGGYNEQFF. CDR3 DNA: TGTGCCAGTAGTAAGTCTGCGGGAGGATACAATGAGCAGTTCTTC.